This T cell receptor beta chain stems from a study of T cells in Graves' hyperthyroidism and ophthalmopathy (dated by TCRdb to the late 2010s). Some background on the complete study: Peripheral blood samples were taken at initial diagnosis, before any treatment was given. TCR V-J signatures able to tell the groups apart were searched for in a discovery cohort of about a hundred patients, of whom fewer than 45 had Graves' ophthalmopathy and 57 had stable Graves' hyperthyroidism. Whether ophthalmopathy could be predicted prospectively was tested in an independent validation cohort made up of 18 hyperthyroidism patients plus 17 patients who later progressed to ophthalmopathy. The 80 to 100 discovery patients were randomly divided into training and test sets at a 7:3 ratio. In addition, the study compared T-cell repertoires in thyroid tissue and in blood from roughly 6 Graves' hyperthyroidism patients. After blood sampling, hyperthyroidism patients were treated with methimazole at a starting dose of 30 mg daily, and ophthalmopathy patients were treated with high-dose intravenous methylprednisolone. The paper reports TCR Vbeta CDR3 sequencing of 130 to 150 peripheral blood samples: approximately 43 ophthalmopathy, under 80 hyperthyroidism and roughly 17 progressor patients. The paper as a whole reports these results and caveats: Sample size was not statistically predetermined, and investigators were not blinded to group allocation. In validation, the model predicted progression to ophthalmopathy with approximately 71% sensitivity and approximately 74% specificity, a median of 6.5 months before onset. Most expanded thyroid clonotypes (frequency above 0.001) were also found in blood, which suggests that blood repertoires may mirror thyroid immune responses. A 13 V-J signature model separated ophthalmopathy from stable hyperthyroidism, with about 88% sensitivity and 81.08% specificity in cross-validation and 80%/75% in testing.

Amplification of TCR beta CDR3 regions was carried out from RNA transcripts. For the first round of RT-PCR on the TCR CDR3, the HTBI primer set was used together with the Qiagen OneStep RT-PCR kit. Libraries were constructed in a second round of multiplex PCR, after which size selection and purification were carried out. The libraries were sequenced on an Illumina HiSeq2000 using paired-end 100 bp reads. The published analysis was carried out like this. Raw data were processed with SOAPnuke, discarding reads with adapters, uncalled bases, mean Phred below 15, or no exact constant-primer or identifier match. COPE v1.2.5 was used to merge high-quality paired reads, and clonotypes were defined as unique nucleotide sequences. MiTCR v1.1 was used to align clonotypes to the IMGT TRBV, TRBD and TRBJ reference segments. The analysis was restricted to V-J combinations with a frequency above 0.0001, which together covered 99% to 99.2% of the repertoires. The TCS score was defined as the ratio of F50 (clonal expansion) to E x V (chaos), calculated using BLOSUM62-based TCRdist between CDR3 peptides within each V-J. Welch's t-statistics and random forest reduced 500 to 550 V-J features to some 14, which were used in a naive Bayes classifier (R e1071). The public reads were run again by TCRdb, first through fastp at Q25 and then through MiXCR, and only productive beta chains were kept. Rows are unified per CDR3 protein, each entry keeping the most common DNA and genes. These V and J calls rely on TCRdb rather than the paper's analysis. The sample includes roughly 160,000 distinct CDR3 sequences, with 9.4% observed a single time. Of the sample, approximately 20% is held by the ten largest clones.

Hyperthyroidism patients were newly diagnosed, with disease duration under 2 months, and aged 18 to 65 years. The study excluded patients with uncontrolled infections, other autoimmune diseases, pregnancy or lactation. Clinical symptoms, serum thyroxine and TRAb, thyroid ultrasound, and orbital computed tomography formed the basis for the diagnoses. Blood from progressor patients was drawn when they were first diagnosed with hyperthyroidism, before any ophthalmopathy symptoms appeared. Ficoll-Paque density gradient centrifugation was used to isolate PBMCs from 9.5 to 10 ml of fresh peripheral blood. Progressor patients were defined as those initially diagnosed with Graves' hyperthyroidism in whom ophthalmopathy developed during follow-up. Total RNA was extracted using Trizol reagent, and RNA quality was assessed on an Agilent 2100 Bioanalyzer. This clonotype showed up many times. Its antigen remains unidentified. The record has no base qualities; no much larger clone is one base away.

Unmatched junction bases come to 11, with V trimmed by 8 bases and J by 7 bases. From the cysteine through the phenylalanine, the CDR3 covers 15 amino acids. Here the CDR3 DNA is all that survives: 45 bases in frame from base 1. The sequenced sample consisted of blood. The origin of this receptor is a woman aged 18-29 years with Graves' hyperthyroidism that later progressed to Graves' ophthalmopathy. The chain joins TRBV12-3 or TRBV12-4 to TRBJ2-2, with 9 central nucleotides matching TRBD2. The bases read TGTGCCAGCGGTAGTGGGGCTAGCGGGGTCGGGGAGCTGTTTTTT. Its protein reads: CASGSGASGVGELFF.